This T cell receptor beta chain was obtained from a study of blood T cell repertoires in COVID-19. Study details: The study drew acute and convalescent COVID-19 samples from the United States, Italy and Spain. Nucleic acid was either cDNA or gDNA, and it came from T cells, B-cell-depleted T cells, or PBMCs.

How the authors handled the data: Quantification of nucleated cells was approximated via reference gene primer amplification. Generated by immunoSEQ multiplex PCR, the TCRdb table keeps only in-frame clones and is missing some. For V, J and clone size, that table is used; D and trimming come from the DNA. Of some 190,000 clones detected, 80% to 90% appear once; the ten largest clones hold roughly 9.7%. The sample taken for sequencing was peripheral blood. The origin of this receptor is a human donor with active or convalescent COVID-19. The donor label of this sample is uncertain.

The CDR3 reads CASSWRGRSDEQFF. DNA of the CDR3: TGTGCCAGCAGTTGGAGGGGTAGGAGCGATGAGCAGTTCTTC. The chain is built from TRBV28 and TRBJ2-1, with D possibly TRBD2 on 6 matching bases. The CDR3 contains 14 residues. Deletions cut 4 bases from V and 8 bases from J, with 15 bases between. Per germline, CDR1 MDHEN and CDR2 SYDVKM.